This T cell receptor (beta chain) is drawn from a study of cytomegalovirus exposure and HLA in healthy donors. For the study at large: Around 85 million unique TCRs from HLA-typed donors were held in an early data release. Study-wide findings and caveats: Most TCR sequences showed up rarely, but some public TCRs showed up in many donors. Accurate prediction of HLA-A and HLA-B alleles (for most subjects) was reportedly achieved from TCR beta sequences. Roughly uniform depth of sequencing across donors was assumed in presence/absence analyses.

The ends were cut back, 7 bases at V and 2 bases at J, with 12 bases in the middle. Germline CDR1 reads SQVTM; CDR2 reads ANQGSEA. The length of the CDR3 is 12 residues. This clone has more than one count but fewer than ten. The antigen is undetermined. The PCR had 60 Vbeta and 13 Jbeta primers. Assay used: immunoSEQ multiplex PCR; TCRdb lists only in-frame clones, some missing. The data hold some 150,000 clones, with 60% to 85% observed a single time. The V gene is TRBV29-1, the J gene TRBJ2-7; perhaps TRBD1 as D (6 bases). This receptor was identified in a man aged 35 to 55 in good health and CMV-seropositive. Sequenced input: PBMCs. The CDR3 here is CSASGQTYEQYF. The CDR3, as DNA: TGCAGCGCCTCAGGACAGACCTACGAGCAGTACTTC.